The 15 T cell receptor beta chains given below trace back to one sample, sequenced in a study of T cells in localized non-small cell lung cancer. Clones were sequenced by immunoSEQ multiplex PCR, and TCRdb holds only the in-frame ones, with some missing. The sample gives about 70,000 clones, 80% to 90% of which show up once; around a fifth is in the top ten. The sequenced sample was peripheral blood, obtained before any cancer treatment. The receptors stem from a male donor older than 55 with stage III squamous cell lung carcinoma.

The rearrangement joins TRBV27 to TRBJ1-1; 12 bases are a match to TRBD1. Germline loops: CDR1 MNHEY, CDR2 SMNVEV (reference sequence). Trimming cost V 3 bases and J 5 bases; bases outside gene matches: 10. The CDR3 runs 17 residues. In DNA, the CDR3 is TGTGCCAGCAGTTTGTCCGGGACAGGGGGCGCGTCTACTGAAGCTTTCTTT. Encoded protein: CASSLSGTGGASTEAFF.

In nucleotides, the CDR3 is TGTGCCAGCAGCCCGGGACAGGGGGTTTTCTACTATGGCTACACCTTC. This encodes CASSPGQGVFYYGYTF. The V and J genes are TRBV9 and TRBJ1-2, with 11 bases aligning to TRBD1. J lost 3 bases, V lost 4 bases, and 8 bases had no gene match. CDR1 and CDR2 from the germline V gene are SGDLS and YYNGEE. The CDR3 length is 16 residues. Supplemented by reference TRBV9 and TRBJ1-2, the full variable domain reads DSGVTQTPKHLITATGQRVTLRCSPRSGDLSVYWYQQSLDQGLQFLIQYYNGEERAKGNILERFSAQQFPDLHSELNLSSLELGDSALYFCASSPGQGVFYYGYTFGSGTRLTVV.

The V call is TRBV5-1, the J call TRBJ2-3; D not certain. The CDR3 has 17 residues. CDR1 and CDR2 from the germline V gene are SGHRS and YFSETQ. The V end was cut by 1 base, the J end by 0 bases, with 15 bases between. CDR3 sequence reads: CASSLRPQTSSTDTQYF. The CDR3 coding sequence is TGCGCCAGCAGCTTGAGGCCACAAACATCCAGCACAGATACGCAGTATTTT. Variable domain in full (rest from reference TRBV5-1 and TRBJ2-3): KAGVTQTPRYLIKTRGQQVTLSCSPISGHRSVSWYQQTPGQGLQFLFEYFSETQRNKGNFPGRFSGRQFSNSRSEMNVSTLELGDSALYLCASSLRPQTSSTDTQYFGPGTRLTVL.

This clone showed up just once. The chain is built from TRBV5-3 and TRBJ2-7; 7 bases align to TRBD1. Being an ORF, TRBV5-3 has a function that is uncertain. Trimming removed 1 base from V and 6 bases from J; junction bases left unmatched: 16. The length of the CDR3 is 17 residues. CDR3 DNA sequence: TGTGCCAGAAGCTTGACCTCGCATGGACAGGATCTAAGCGAGCAGTACGTC. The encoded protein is CARSLTSHGQDLSEQYV.

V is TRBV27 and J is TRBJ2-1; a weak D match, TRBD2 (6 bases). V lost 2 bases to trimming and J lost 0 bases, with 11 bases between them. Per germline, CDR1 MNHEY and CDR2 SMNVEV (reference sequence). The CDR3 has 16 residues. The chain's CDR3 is CASSLMAGSSYNEQFF. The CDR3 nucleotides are TGTGCCAGCAGTTTAATGGCGGGGAGCTCCTACAATGAGCAGTTCTTC.

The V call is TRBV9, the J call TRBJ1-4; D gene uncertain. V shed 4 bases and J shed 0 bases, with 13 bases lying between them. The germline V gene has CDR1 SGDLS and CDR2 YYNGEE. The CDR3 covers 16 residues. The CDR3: CASSPQPISTNEKLFF. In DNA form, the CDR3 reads TGTGCCAGCAGCCCCCAGCCCATCTCAACTAATGAAAAACTGTTTTTT.

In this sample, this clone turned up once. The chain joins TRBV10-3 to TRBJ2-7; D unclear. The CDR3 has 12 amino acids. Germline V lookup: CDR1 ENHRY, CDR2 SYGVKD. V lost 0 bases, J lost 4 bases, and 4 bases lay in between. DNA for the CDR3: TGTGCCATCAGTGAGTCCGGTTACGAGCAGTACGTC. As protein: CAISESGYEQYV.

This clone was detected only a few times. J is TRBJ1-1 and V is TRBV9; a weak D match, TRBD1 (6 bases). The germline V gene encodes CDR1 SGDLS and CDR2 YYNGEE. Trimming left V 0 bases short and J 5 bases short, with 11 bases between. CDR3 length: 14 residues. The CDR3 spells CASSVDRVGTEAFF. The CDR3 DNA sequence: TGTGCCAGCAGCGTAGACAGGGTGGGGACTGAAGCTTTCTTT.

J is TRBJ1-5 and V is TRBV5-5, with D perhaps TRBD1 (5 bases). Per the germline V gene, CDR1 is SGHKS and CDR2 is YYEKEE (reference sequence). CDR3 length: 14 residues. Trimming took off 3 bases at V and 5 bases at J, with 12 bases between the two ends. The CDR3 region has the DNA TGTGCCAGCAGCTCGGGACGGAATTATCAGCCCCAGCATTTT. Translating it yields CASSSGRNYQPQHF.

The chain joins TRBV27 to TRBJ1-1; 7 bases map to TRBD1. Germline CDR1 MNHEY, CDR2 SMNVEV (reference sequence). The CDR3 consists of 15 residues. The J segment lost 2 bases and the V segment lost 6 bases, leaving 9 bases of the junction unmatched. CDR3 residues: CASRIPGTANTEAFF. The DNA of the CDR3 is TGTGCCAGCAGGATCCCCGGGACAGCAAACACTGAAGCTTTCTTT.

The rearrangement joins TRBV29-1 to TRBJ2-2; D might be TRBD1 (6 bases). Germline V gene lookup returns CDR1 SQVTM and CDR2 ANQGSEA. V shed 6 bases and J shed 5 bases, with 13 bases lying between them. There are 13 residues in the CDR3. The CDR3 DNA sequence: TGCAGCGTGCAGGGGCTAGATACCGGGGAGCTGTTTTTT. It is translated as CSVQGLDTGELFF.

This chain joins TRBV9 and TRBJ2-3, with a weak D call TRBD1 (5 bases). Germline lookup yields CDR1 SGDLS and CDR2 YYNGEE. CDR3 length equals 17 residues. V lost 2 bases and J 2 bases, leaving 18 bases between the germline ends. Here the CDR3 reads CASSVFDRTPYTDTQYF. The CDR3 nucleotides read TGTGCCAGCAGCGTTTTTGACAGAACTCCCTACACAGATACGCAGTATTTT.

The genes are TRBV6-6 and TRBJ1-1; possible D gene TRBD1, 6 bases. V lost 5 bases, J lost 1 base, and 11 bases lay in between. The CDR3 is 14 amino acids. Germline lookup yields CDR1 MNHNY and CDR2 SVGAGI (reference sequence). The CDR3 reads CASSGGGANTEAFF. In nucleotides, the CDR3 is TGTGCCAGCAGTGGTGGGGGCGCGAACACTGAAGCTTTCTTT.

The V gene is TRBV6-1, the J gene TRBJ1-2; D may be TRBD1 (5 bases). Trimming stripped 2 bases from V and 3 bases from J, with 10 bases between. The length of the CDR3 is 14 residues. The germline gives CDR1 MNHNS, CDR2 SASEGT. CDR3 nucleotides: TGTGCCAGCAGTGAATCAGGGAGGGACTATGGCTACACCTTC. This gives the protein CASSESGRDYGYTF.

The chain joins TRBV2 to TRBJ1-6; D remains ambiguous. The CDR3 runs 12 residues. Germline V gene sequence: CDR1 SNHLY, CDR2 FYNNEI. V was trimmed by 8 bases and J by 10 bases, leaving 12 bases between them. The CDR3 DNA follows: TGTGCCAGCGAAATCCCGGGGTCACCCCTCCACTTT. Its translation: CASEIPGSPLHF.